Here is one T cell receptor beta chain with its context. TCRdb fed the RT-PCR reads into MiXCR, producing one record per CDR3 protein. This sample yields around 700,000 distinct CDR3 sequences, of which approximately 15% are seen a single time; 3% to 4.5% belongs to the top ten. Per germline, CDR1 SGHRS and CDR2 YFSETQ. V was cut by 5 bases and J by 9 bases, with 18 bases left in between. The CDR3 runs 15 residues. This receptor was obtained from a female donor in good health, serving as a healthy control. The genes are TRBV5-1 and TRBJ1-6; tentative D call: TRBD1 (5 bases). Input material: memory CD4+ T cells from blood. The CDR3 reads CASRLRPGGGSPLHF. CDR3 in DNA: TGCGCCAGCAGACTCAGGCCGGGGGGAGGTTCACCCCTCCACTTT.